The source of this TCR beta chain is a study of cytomegalovirus exposure and HLA in healthy donors. Study results and limitations: In a later analysis, CMV-associated beta chains were mostly HLA-associated, it appeared. According to a later analysis, donors in an Asian-associated ancestry cluster reportedly had fewer N-insertions than the 666-donor mean. At a 0.05 false discovery rate, a later analysis found 16,951 TCR beta sequences to be associated with HLA alleles.

As for this clone: Its antigen remains unknown.

Healthy bone marrow donors made up the donors. PCR used 60 Vbeta primers and 13 Jbeta primers. Libraries were prepared by immunoSEQ multiplex PCR; TCRdb keeps only in-frame clonotypes and omits some of them. The repertoire holds approximately 190,000 clones, with around four fifths as singletons. The sequencing input was PBMCs. This sequence originates from a woman aged 18-30 years in good health and CMV-seronegative.

For the CDR3, the DNA is TGTGCCAGCATGTTGTGGAGGGATGAGACAGATACGCAGTATTTT. Protein product: CASMLWRDETDTQYF. J is TRBJ2-3 and V is TRBV6-1; D is perhaps TRBD2 (6 bases). V was shortened by 7 bases and J by 3 bases, with 17 bases between the two germline ends. The CDR3 runs 15 residues. Germline loops: CDR1 MNHNS, CDR2 SASEGT.